This TCR beta chain emerged from a study of precursors of human CD4 cytotoxic T cells (dated by TCRdb to the late 2010s). For the study in its entirety: CD4+ memory subsets from 15 or so donors in total were covered by the bulk TCR-seq analysis. TCR-seq analysis of approximately 15 donors yielded TCRalpha and TCRbeta chain sequences (table S7).

This clonotype is described as large (0.1 to 1%). The clone's antigen remains unknown. Per-nucleotide qualities are absent, and no much larger clonotype sits a single base away. The listed sequencing device is Illumina MiSeq. Under the source paper's analysis protocol: To quantify repertoire diversity, the Shannon-Wiener index was calculated using VDJtools. TCRbeta clonotypes with a clonotype frequency of at least 3 were defined as expanded. In-frame beta chains were kept once TCRdb had trimmed the public reads at Q25 with fastp and called clones with MiXCR. Under each unique CDR3 protein, matching rows form one entry showing the most common genes and DNA. The V and J calls follow TCRdb's processing rather than the paper's. The sample yields some 480 distinct CDR3 sequences; 21% were counted once. The ten largest clones add up to 20% to 25% of the sample. What the work shows at the level of the full study, not this receptor alone: Compared with the TCM and TEM subsets, the IL-7Rhigh and IL-7R- TEMRA subsets had more restricted TCR repertoires, marked by lower diversity and more expanded clonotypes. Some bulk TCR-seq comparisons included only 13 of the 14 donors, suggesting not every subset was available for every donor. A larger fraction of IL-7Rhigh TEMRA clonotypes than of TEM or TCM clonotypes was made up of expanded effector clonotypes. The limitation that the direction of differentiation between precursor and effector cells cannot be definitively established by a human observational design was noted by the authors.

Germline trimming: 6 bases from V, 4 bases from J; junction bases outside gene matches: 11. CDR1 and CDR2 are drawn from the germline V gene (reference sequence): DFQATT, SNEGSKA. The cysteine opens and the phenylalanine closes a CDR3 of 15 amino acids. Only CDR3 DNA is held: 45 bases, read in frame from base 1. To test for a precursor-effector relationship among CD4 cytotoxic T cells, four sorted CD4+ memory subsets (TCM, TEM, IL-7Rhigh TEMRA, IL-7R- TEMRA) underwent bulk UMI-based TCR sequencing. Cells were obtained from peripheral blood mononuclear cells isolated from human blood. This receptor was identified in a human donor in good health. The V gene is TRBV20-1 and the J gene is TRBJ2-5, and 10 junction bases match TRBD2. Sequencing input: memory CD4+ T cells from blood (PBMCs). The encoded CDR3 is CSATHTLAGPETQYF. The DNA is as follows: TGCAGTGCAACTCATACACTAGCGGGGCCAGAGACCCAGTACTTC.